The 15 T cell receptor beta chains below all came from one sample that was sequenced in a study of T cell repertoires in cytomegalovirus infection. MiXCR was run by TCRdb on the reads, yielding one entry per CDR3 protein. This sample has around 55,000 distinct CDR3 sequences, with 15% to 25% found just once. Antigens of these TCRs are unknown. The specimen was CD8+ T cells from cultured PBMCs, collected from culture after CMV antigen stimulation. The origin of the receptors is a human donor in good health (CMV status not recorded). Some clones in this sample may be carry-over from other donors' samples.

This clonotype is medium-sized (0.01 to 0.1%). This chain joins TRBV29-1 and TRBJ2-1; 8 nucleotides line up with TRBD2. CDR1 and CDR2 (germline): SQVTM, ANQGSEA. The CDR3 spans 17 residues. V dropped 0 bases and J dropped 2; count of bases not matched to a gene: 9. The CDR3 sequence is CSVEDYSGVGTYNEQFF. CDR3 nucleotide sequence: TGCAGCGTTGAAGATTATAGCGGGGTGGGTACCTACAATGAGCAGTTCTTC.

The rearrangement joins TRBV7-2 to TRBJ1-5, with a possible D match to TRBD1 (5 bases). CDR3 size: 13 residues. The ends were cut back, 11 bases at V and 5 bases at J, with 16 bases in the middle. Germline CDR1 reads SGHTA; CDR2 reads FQGNSA. In DNA form, the CDR3 reads TGTGCCTCAAGCTGGGACCGATATCAGCCCCAGCATTTT. Protein product: CASSWDRYQPQHF.

V usage is TRBV27 and J usage is TRBJ2-1, with 9 bases that match TRBD1. The CDR3 runs to 15 residues. CDR1 MNHEY and CDR2 SMNVEV come from the germline V gene (reference sequence). The J segment lost 9 bases and the V segment lost 3 bases, leaving 9 bases of the junction unmatched. CDR3 bases: TGTGCCAGCAGTTTCCGGGACAGGGACGACAGTGAGCAGTTCTTC. Its protein product is CASSFRDRDDSEQFF.

This clonotype appeared a few times. CDR3 in DNA: TGTGCCAGCAGCCCTGCATTAAATCAGCCCCAGCATTTT. Its protein product is CASSPALNQPQHF. The chain joins TRBV7-2 to TRBJ1-5, with D uncertain. Trimming removed 5 bases at V and 4 bases at J, with 9 bases between. Germline V lookup: CDR1 SGHTA, CDR2 FQGNSA. This CDR3 has 13 residues.

The chain has TRBV27 and TRBJ2-3, with TRBD1 matching 7 bases. This CDR3 has 17 residues. V trimming: 2 bases; J trimming: 1 base; junction bases outside the gene matches: 9. Germline V gene sequence: CDR1 MNHEY, CDR2 SMNVEV (reference sequence). The CDR3 coding sequence is TGTGCCAGCAGTTTACGCCCCAGGGGGATGGGCACAGATACGCAGTATTTT. Encoded protein: CASSLRPRGMGTDTQYF.

The sample holds many counts of this clonotype. The DNA of the CDR3 is TGTGCCAGCAGCCCGCAACACAATGAGCAGTTCTTC. Protein product: CASSPQHNEQFF. The gene calls are TRBV7-9 and TRBJ2-1; D not certain. The V gene's germline CDR1 is SEHNR and CDR2 FQNEAQ (reference sequence). This CDR3 spans 12 amino acids. V was cut by 5 bases and J by 5 bases, with 7 bases left in between.

This sequence joins TRBV7-9 and TRBJ2-7; D not resolved. V gave up 5 bases and J gave up 3 bases, with 5 bases separating them. The CDR3 has 11 residues. CDR1 SEHNR and CDR2 FQNEAQ come from the germline V gene (reference sequence). The CDR3 reads CASSPNYEQYF. CDR3 nucleotides: TGTGCCAGCAGCCCCAACTACGAGCAGTACTTC.

This clonotype was observed a handful of times. V and J are TRBV12-3 or TRBV12-4 and TRBJ1-2; D remains ambiguous. The V gene lost 6 bases and the J gene lost 5 bases, with 16 bases spanning the gap. The CDR3 has 14 amino acids. The CDR3 sequence: CASSSGWLRYGYTF. Here the CDR3 DNA reads TGTGCCAGCAGCTCCGGTTGGTTGAGATATGGCTACACCTTC.

The CDR3 DNA reads TGTGCCAGCAGCTTAGGTCTAATCTCTTACACTGAAGCTTTCTTT. Amino acids: CASSLGLISYTEAFF. The chain is built from TRBV7-2 and TRBJ1-1; the D is unclear. Germline V gene sequence: CDR1 SGHTA, CDR2 FQGNSA. V shed 1 base and J shed 3 bases, with 12 bases lying between them. There are 15 residues in the CDR3.

This rearrangement joins TRBV13 to TRBJ1-2; tentative D call: TRBD1 (6 bases). The CDR3 covers 13 residues. Germline V gene data show CDR1 as PRHDT and CDR2 as FYEKMQ (reference sequence). With 3 bases removed from V and 7 bases from J, the gap between germline ends came to 12 bases. The CDR3 nucleotides read TGTGCCAGCAGCTTGGGGCAGGGGATTGGCTACACCTTC. The encoded protein is CASSLGQGIGYTF.

By its share, this clonotype is medium-sized. The CDR3 DNA reads as TGTGCCAGCAGTTTCCGGGACCCGAATGAAAAACTGTTTTTT. Residues: CASSFRDPNEKLFF. This rearrangement joins TRBV27 to TRBJ1-4; D possibly corresponds to TRBD1 (5 bases). The CDR3 runs to 14 residues. Germline V gene data show CDR1 as MNHEY and CDR2 as SMNVEV (reference sequence). The V end lost 3 bases, the J end lost 5 bases, and 10 bases lay between the germline ends.

This clonotype was seen ten or more times. The rearrangement links TRBV6-6 to TRBJ1-1; a possible D gene is TRBD1 (5 bases). V was pared by 7 bases and J by 1 base, with 16 bases between. Germline CDR1 MNHNY, CDR2 SVGAGI (reference sequence). The CDR3 has 15 amino acids. The CDR3 sequence is CASTPPGQKNTEAFF. In DNA, the CDR3 is TGTGCCAGCACCCCTCCTGGACAAAAGAACACTGAAGCTTTCTTT.

The chain uses TRBV7-2 and TRBJ1-1; D gene ambiguous. This CDR3 spans 13 amino acids. The germline V and J ends were trimmed by 6 bases and 0 bases, with 8 bases remaining between them. The germline V gene encodes CDR1 SGHTA and CDR2 FQGNSA. CDR3 sequence reads: CASSFLVNTEAFF. CDR3 coding DNA: TGTGCCAGCAGTTTCCTAGTGAACACTGAAGCTTTCTTT. Full variable domain (missing parts from reference TRBV7-2 and TRBJ1-1): GAGVSQSPSNKVTEKGKDVELRCDPISGHTALYWYRQSLGQGLEFLIYFQGNSAPDKSGLPSDRFSAERTGGSVSTLTIQRTQQEDSAVYLCASSFLVNTEAFFGQGTRLTVV.

This clonotype occurred many times. The chain couples TRBV7-8 to TRBJ2-7; 9 bases line up with TRBD1. Germline V gene data show CDR1 as SGHVS and CDR2 as FQNEAQ. The CDR3 covers 13 residues. V lost 5 bases, J lost 6 bases, and 5 bases stayed unmatched. CDR3 DNA: TGTGCCAGCAGCCGTACACAGGGGGCCGAGCAGTACTTC. Protein product: CASSRTQGAEQYF.

Concerning this clonotype itself: This CDR3 is missing its conserved last phenylalanine or tryptophan, likely due to a read error. The rearrangement joins TRBV7-2 to TRBJ2-1; 7 nucleotides align to TRBD2. CDR1 and CDR2 from the germline V gene are SGHTA and FQGNSA. Trimming cost V 5 bases and J 0 bases; bases outside gene matches: 10. This CDR3 region has 17 residues. The CDR3 is CASSVPSGPSSYNEQFL. CDR3 DNA: TGTGCCAGCAGCGTCCCTAGCGGACCGAGCTCCTACAATGAGCAGTTCCTC.